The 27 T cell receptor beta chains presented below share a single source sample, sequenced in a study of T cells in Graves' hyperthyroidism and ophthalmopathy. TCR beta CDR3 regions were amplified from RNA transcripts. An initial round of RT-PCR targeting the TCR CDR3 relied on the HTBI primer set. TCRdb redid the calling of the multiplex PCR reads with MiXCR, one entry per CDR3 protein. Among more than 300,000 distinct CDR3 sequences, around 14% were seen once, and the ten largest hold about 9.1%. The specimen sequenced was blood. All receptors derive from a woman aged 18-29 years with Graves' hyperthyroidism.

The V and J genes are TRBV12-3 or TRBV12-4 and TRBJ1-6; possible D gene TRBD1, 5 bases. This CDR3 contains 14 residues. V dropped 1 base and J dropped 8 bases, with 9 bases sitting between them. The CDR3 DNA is TGTGCCAGCAGTTTAGAGAGGGGTTATTCACCCCTCCACTTT. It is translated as CASSLERGYSPLHF.

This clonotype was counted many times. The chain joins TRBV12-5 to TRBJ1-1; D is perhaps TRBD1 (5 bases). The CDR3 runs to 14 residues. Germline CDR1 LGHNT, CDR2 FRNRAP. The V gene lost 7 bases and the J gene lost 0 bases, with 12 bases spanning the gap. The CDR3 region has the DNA TGTGCTAGTGTCGAGGACATCATGAACACTGAAGCTTTCTTT. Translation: CASVEDIMNTEAFF.

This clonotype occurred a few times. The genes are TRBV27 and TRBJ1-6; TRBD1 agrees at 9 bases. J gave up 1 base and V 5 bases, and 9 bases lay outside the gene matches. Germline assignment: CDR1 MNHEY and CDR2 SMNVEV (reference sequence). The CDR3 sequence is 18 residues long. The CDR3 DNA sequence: TGTGCCAGCAGTCCGAGACAGGGGGGTTGGTCCTATAATTCACCCCTCCACTTT. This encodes CASSPRQGGWSYNSPLHF.

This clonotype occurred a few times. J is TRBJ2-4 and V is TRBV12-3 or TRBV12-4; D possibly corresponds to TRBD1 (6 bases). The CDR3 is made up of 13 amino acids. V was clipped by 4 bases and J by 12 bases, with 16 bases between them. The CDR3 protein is CASSWGGQPSQYF. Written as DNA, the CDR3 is TGTGCCAGCAGTTGGGGCGGACAGCCGTCTCAGTACTTC.

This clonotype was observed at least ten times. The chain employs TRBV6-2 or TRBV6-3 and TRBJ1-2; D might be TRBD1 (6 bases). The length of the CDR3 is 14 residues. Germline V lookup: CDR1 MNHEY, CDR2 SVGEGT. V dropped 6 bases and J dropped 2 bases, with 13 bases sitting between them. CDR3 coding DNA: TGTGCCAGCAGCCACTACAGGGAGAACTATGGCTACACCTTC. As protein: CASSHYRENYGYTF.

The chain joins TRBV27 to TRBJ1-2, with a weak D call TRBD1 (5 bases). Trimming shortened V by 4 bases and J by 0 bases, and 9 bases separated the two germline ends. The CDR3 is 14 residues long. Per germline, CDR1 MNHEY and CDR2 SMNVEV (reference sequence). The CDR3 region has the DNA TGTGCCAGCAGTTATAGGGGCCCTAACTATGGCTACACCTTC. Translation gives CASSYRGPNYGYTF.

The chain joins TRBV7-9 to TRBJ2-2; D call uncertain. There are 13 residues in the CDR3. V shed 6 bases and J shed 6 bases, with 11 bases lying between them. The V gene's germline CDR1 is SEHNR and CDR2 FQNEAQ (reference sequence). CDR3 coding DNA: TGTGCCAGCAGTCCGGCCGGGCCCGGGGAGCTGTTTTTT. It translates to CASSPAGPGELFF.

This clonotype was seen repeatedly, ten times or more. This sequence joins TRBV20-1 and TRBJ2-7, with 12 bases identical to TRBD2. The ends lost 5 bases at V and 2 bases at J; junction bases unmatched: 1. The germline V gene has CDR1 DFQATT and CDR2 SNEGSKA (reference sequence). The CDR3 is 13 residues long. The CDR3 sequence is CSAGLAGPYEQYF. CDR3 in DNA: TGCAGTGCTGGACTAGCGGGGCCCTACGAGCAGTACTTC.

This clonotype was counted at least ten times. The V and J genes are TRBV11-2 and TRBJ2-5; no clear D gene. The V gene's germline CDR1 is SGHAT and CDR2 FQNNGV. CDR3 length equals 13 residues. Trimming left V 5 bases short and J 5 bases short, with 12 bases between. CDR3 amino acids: CASSQEPWETQYF. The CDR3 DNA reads TGTGCCAGCAGCCAGGAACCTTGGGAGACCCAGTACTTC.

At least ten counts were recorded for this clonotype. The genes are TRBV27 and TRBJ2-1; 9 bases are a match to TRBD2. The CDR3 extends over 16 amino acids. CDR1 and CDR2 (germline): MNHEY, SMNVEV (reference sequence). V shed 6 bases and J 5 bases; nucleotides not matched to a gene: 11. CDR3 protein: CASSGLARIRNNEQFF. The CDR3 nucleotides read TGTGCCAGCAGCGGACTAGCGAGAATTCGTAACAATGAGCAGTTCTTC.

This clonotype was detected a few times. The CDR3 DNA is TGCAGTGCTGACAGGAGGGCGGATTCACCCCTCCACTTT. Translation: CSADRRADSPLHF. This rearrangement joins TRBV20-1 to TRBJ1-6; tentatively, D is TRBD1 (6 bases). The CDR3 covers 13 residues. Trimming took off 5 bases at V and 8 bases at J, with 13 bases between the two ends. Germline V gene lookup returns CDR1 DFQATT and CDR2 SNEGSKA (reference sequence).

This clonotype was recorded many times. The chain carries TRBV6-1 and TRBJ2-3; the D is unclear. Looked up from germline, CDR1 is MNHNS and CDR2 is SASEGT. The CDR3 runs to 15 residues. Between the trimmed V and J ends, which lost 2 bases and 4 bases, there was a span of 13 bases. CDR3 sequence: CASSENERVADTQYF. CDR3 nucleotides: TGTGCCAGCAGTGAAAACGAGAGAGTGGCAGATACGCAGTATTTT.

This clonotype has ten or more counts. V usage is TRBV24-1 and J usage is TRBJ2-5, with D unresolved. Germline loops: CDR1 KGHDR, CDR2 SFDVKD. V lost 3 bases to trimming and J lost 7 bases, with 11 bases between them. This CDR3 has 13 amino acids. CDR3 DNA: TGTGCCACCAGTGATCCAAAAGGCCGGACCCAGTACTTC. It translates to CATSDPKGRTQYF.

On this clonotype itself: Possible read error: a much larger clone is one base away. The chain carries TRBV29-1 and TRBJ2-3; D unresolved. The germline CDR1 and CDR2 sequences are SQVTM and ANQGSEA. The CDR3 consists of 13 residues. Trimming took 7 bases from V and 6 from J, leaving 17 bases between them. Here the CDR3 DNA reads TGCAGCGCTCGGGCCGGCCCCTCCGATACGCAGTATTTT. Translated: CSARAGPSDTQYF.

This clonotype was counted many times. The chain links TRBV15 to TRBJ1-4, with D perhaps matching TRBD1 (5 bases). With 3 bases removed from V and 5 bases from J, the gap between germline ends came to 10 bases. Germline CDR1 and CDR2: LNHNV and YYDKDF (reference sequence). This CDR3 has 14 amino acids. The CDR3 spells CATSRDTLNEKLFF. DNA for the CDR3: TGTGCCACCAGCAGGGACACCCTAAATGAAAAACTGTTTTTT.

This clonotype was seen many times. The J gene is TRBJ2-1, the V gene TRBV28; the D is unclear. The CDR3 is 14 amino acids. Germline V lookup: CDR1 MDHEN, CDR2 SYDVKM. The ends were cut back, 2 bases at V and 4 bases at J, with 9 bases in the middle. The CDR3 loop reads CASSLGYGYNEQFF. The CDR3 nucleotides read TGTGCCAGCAGTTTAGGGTACGGGTACAATGAGCAGTTCTTC. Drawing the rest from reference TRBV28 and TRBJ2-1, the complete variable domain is DVKVTQSSRYLVKRTGEKVFLECVQDMDHENMFWYRQDPGLGLRLIYFSYDVKMKEKGDIPEGYSVSREKKERFSLILESASTNQTSMYLCASSLGYGYNEQFFGPGTRLTVL.

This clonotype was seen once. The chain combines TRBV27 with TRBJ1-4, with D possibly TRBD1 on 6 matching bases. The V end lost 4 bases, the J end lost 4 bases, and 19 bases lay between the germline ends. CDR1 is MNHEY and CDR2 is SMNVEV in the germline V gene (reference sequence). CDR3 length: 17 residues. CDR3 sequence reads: CASSYGSQGQHNEKLFF. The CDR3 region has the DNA TGTGCCAGCAGTTATGGGTCACAGGGTCAACATAATGAAAAACTGTTTTTT.

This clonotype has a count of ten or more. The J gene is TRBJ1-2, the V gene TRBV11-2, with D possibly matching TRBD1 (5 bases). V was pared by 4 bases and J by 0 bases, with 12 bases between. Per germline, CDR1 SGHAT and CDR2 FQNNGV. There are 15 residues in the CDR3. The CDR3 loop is CASSSIKTANYGYTF. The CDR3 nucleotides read TGTGCCAGCAGCTCAATCAAGACAGCTAACTATGGCTACACCTTC. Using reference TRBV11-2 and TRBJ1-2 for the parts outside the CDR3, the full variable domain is EAGVAQSPRYKIIEKRQSVAFWCNPISGHATLYWYQQILGQGPKLLIQFQNNGVVDDSQLPKDRFSAERLKGVDSTLKIQPAKLEDSAVYLCASSSIKTANYGYTFGSGTRLTVV.

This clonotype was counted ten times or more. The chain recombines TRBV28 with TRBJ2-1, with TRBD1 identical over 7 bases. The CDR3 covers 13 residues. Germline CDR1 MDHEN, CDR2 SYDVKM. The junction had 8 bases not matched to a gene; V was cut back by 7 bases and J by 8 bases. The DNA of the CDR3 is TGTGCCAGCAAAGAGACAGGGTACCATGAGCAGTTCTTC. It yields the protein CASKETGYHEQFF. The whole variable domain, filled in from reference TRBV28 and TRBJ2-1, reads DVKVTQSSRYLVKRTGEKVFLECVQDMDHENMFWYRQDPGLGLRLIYFSYDVKMKEKGDIPEGYSVSREKKERFSLILESASTNQTSMYLCASKETGYHEQFFGPGTRLTVL.

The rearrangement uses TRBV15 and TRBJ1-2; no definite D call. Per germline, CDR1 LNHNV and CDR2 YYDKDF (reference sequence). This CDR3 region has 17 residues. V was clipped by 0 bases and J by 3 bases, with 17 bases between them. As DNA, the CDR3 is TGTGCCACCAGCAGAGATCCCCCGCTTTTCCCGGACTATGGCTACACCTTC. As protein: CATSRDPPLFPDYGYTF.

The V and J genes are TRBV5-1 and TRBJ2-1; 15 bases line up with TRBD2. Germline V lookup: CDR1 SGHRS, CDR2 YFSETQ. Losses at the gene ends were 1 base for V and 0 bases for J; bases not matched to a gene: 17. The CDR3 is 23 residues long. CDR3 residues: CASSLLRTSGRALSSSSYNEQFF. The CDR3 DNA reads TGCGCCAGCAGCTTGCTTAGGACTAGCGGGAGGGCCTTGTCCTCGAGCTCCTACAATGAGCAGTTCTTC.

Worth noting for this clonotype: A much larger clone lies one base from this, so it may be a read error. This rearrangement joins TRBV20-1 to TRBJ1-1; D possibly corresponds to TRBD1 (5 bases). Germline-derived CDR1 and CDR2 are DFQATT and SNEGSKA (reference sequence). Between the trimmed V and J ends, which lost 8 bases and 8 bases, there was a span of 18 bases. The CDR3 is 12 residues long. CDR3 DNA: TGCAGTCCCTGGCACAGGAAGATCGAAGCTTTCTTT. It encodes CSPWHRKIEAFF.

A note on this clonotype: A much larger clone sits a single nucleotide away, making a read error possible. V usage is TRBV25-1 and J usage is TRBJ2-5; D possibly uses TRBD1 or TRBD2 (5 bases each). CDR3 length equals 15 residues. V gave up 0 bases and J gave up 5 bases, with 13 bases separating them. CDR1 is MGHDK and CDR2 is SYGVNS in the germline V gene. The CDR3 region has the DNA TGTGCCAGCAGTGAATACCCCCAGGGACGGGAGACCCAGTACTTC. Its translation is CASSEYPQGRETQYF. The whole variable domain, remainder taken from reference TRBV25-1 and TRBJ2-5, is EADIYQTPRYLVIGTGKKITLECSQTMGHDKMYWYQQDPGMELHLIHYSYGVNSTEKGDLSSESTVSRIRTEHFPLTLESARPSHTSQYLCASSEYPQGRETQYFGPGTRLLVL.

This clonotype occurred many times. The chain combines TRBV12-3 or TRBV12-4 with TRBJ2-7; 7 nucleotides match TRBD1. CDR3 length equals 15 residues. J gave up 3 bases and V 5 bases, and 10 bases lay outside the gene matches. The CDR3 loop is CASSGDLGQYYEQYF. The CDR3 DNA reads TGTGCCAGCAGTGGTGACCTGGGACAGTACTACGAGCAGTACTTC.

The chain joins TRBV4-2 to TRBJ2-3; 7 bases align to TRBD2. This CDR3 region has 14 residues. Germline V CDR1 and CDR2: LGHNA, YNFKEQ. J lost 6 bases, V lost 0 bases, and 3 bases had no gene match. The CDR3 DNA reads TGTGCCAGCAGCCAAGACGTTAGCGGGGATACGCAGTATTTT. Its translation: CASSQDVSGDTQYF.

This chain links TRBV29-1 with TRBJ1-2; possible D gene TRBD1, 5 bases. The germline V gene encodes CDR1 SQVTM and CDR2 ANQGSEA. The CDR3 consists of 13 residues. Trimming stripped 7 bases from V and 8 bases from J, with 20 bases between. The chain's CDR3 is CSAGAVGVGGYTF. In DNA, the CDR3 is TGCAGCGCTGGGGCCGTGGGGGTAGGGGGCTACACCTTC.

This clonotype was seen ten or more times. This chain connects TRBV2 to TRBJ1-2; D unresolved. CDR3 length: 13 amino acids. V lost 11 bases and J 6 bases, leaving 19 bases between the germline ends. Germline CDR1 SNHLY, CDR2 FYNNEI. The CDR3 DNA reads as TGTGCCGGATCCTCCTCCTGGACCGATGGCTACACCTTC. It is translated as CAGSSSWTDGYTF.